One sample yielded the 4 T cell receptor delta chains listed below, sequenced in a study of gamma-delta T cells after stem cell transplantation. TCRdb re-processed the RT-PCR reads using CATT. The profile covers about 14,000 delta-chain clones, with roughly 9.1% appearing a single time and under 75% taken by the ten largest. The sample comprised gamma-delta T cells. The receptors were gathered from a human donor. It is not recorded whose cells these are; they may come from a transplant donor.

Worth noting for this clone: Other nucleotide sequences in the sample specify the same CDR3. The chain uses TRDV2 and TRDJ1; 10 bases fit TRDD3. The V gene's germline CDR1 is GEAIGNYY and CDR2 EKD. V lost 4 bases, J lost 3 bases, and 7 bases stayed unmatched. The CDR3 totals 15 residues. The CDR3 loop is CACDQRGDTADKLIF. DNA of the CDR3: TGTGCCTGTGATCAACGGGGGGATACGGCCGATAAACTCATCTTT.

This clone was seen a few times. TCRdb shows a much larger clone's protein in place of this DNA's translation, and the two differ at residues 8 and 18, likely through a read error; the protein shown is translated from the DNA. The chain has TRDV2 and TRDJ1, with TRDD3 matching 10 bases. The CDR3 has 22 amino acids. CDR1 and CDR2 from the germline V gene are GEAIGNYY and EKD. CDR3 nucleotides: TGTGCCTGTGACACGGTGGGAAATGGGGGATACACTCACTCAGAGTACACCTATAAACTCATCTTT. Translation gives CACDTVGNGGYTHSEYTYKLIF.

This clone was seen repeatedly, ten times or more. In the same sample, other DNA sequences code for this CDR3. This chain joins TRDV2 and TRDJ1, with D possibly matching TRDD3 (6 bases). The CDR3 length is 19 residues. Germline CDR1 is GEAIGNYY and CDR2 is EKD. V shed 0 bases and J shed 2 bases, with 24 bases lying between them. CDR3 DNA sequence: TGTGCCTGTGACACCGTAGGGGGCCTTCTGATACGAGGAACCGATAAACTCATCTTT. Translating gives CACDTVGGLLIRGTDKLIF.

At least ten counts were recorded for this clone. Additional DNA sequences in this sample encode the identical CDR3. The chain uses TRDV2 and TRDJ1; 10 bases agree with TRDD3. Germline V gene data show CDR1 as GEAIGNYY and CDR2 as EKD. V was clipped by 4 bases and J by 0 bases; unmatched bases: 16. The CDR3 loop spans 19 amino acids. The CDR3, as DNA: TGTGCCTGTGAAACTGGAAGGGGGGATACGCGGAGGTACACCGATAAACTCATCTTT. This codes for CACETGRGDTRRYTDKLIF.